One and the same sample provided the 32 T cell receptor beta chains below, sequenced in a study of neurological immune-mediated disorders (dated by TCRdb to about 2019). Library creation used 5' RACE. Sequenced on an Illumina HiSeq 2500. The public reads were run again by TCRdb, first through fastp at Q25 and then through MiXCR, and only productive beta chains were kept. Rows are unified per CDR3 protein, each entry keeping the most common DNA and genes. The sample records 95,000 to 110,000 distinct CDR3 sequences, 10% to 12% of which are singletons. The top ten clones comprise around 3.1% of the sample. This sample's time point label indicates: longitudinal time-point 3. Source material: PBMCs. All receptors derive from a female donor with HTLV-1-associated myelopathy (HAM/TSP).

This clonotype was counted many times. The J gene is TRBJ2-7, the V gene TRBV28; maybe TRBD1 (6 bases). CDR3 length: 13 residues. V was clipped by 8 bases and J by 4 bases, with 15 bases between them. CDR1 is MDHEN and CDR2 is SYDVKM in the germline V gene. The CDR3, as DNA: TGTGCCAGCCGCTCTGCCGGGACATACGAGCAGTACTTC. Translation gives CASRSAGTYEQYF.

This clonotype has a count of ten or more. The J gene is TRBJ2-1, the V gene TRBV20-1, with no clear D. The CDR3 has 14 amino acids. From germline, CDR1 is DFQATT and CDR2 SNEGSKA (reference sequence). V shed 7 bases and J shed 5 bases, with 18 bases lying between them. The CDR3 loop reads CSESLATTHNEQFF. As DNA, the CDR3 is TGCAGTGAATCGTTGGCTACCACACACAATGAGCAGTTCTTC.

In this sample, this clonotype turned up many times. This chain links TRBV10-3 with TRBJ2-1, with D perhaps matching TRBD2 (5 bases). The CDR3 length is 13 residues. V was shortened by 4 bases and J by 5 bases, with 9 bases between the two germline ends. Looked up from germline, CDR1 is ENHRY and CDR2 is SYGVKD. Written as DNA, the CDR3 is TGTGCCATCAGTGGACCGGGGAACAATGAGCAGTTCTTC. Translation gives CAISGPGNNEQFF.

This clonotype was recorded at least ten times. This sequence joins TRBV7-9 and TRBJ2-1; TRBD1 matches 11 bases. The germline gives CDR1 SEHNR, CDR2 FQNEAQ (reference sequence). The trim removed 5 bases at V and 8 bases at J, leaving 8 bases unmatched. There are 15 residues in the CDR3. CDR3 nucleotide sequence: TGTGCCAGCAGCCGGCCGGGACAGGGGGTCGATGAGCAGTTCTTC. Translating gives CASSRPGQGVDEQFF.

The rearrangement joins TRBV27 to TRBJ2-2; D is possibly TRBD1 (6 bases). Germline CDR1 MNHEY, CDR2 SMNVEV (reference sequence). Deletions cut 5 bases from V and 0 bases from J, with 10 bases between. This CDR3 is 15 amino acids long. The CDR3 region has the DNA TGTGCCAGCAGTACAGGGCTGGCGAACACCGGGGAGCTGTTTTTT. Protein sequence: CASSTGLANTGELFF.

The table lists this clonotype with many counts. The CDR3 region is CASSLWAASTDTQYF. CDR3 nucleotide sequence: TGTGCCAGCAGCTTATGGGCCGCTAGCACAGATACGCAGTATTTT. The chain employs TRBV7-2 and TRBJ2-3; D gene ambiguous. The V gene lost 2 bases and the J gene lost 0 bases, with 9 bases spanning the gap. Germline V gives CDR1 SGHTA, CDR2 FQGNSA. The CDR3 has 15 residues. Combining the CDR3 with reference TRBV7-2 and TRBJ2-3 gives the whole variable domain GAGVSQSPSNKVTEKGKDVELRCDPISGHTALYWYRQSLGQGLEFLIYFQGNSAPDKSGLPSDRFSAERTGGSVSTLTIQRTQQEDSAVYLCASSLWAASTDTQYFGPGTRLTVL.

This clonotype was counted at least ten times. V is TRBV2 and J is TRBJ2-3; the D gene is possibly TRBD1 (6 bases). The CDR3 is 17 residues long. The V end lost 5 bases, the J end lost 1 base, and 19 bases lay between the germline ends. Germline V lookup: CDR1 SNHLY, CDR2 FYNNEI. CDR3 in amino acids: CASSIGPRGSGTDTQYF. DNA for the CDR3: TGTGCCAGCAGTATCGGGCCCAGGGGAAGCGGCACAGATACGCAGTATTTT.

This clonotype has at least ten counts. The CDR3 is CASIQGFWNSPLHF. The CDR3 DNA sequence: TGTGCCAGCATTCAGGGTTTCTGGAATTCACCCCTCCACTTT. J is TRBJ1-6 and V is TRBV2; D might be TRBD1 (5 bases). With 7 bases removed from V and 7 bases from J, the gap between germline ends came to 14 bases. Per the germline V gene, CDR1 is SNHLY and CDR2 is FYNNEI. The CDR3 is 14 amino acids.

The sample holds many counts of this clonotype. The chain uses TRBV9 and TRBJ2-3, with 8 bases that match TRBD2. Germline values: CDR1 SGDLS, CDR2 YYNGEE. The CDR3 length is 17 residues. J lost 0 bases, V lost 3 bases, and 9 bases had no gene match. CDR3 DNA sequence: TGTGCCAGCAGCGCCCGGGGGGGCACGGCTAGCACAGATACGCAGTATTTT. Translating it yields CASSARGGTASTDTQYF. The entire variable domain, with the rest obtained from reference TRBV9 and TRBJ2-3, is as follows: DSGVTQTPKHLITATGQRVTLRCSPRSGDLSVYWYQQSLDQGLQFLIQYYNGEERAKGNILERFSAQQFPDLHSELNLSSLELGDSALYFCASSARGGTASTDTQYFGPGTRLTVL.

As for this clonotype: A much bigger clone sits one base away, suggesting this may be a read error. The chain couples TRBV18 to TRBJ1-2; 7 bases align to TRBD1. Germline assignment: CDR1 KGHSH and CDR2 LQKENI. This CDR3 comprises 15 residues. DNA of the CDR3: TGTACCAGCTCACCACCGACAGGGTATAACTATGGCTACACCTTC. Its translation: CTSSPPTGYNYGYTF.

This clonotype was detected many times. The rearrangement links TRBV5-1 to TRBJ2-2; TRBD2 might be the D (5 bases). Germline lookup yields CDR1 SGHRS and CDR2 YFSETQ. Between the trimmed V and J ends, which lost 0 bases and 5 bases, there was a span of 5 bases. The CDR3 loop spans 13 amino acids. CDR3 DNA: TGCGCCAGCAGCTTGGCGGGGACCGGGGAGCTGTTTTTT. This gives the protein CASSLAGTGELFF.

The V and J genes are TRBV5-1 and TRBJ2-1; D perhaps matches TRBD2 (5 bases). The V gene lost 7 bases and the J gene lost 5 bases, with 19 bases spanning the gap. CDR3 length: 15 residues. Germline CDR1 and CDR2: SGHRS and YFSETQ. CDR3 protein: CASCTGPSGNNEQFF. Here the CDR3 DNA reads TGCGCCAGCTGTACCGGGCCCTCGGGGAACAATGAGCAGTTCTTC.

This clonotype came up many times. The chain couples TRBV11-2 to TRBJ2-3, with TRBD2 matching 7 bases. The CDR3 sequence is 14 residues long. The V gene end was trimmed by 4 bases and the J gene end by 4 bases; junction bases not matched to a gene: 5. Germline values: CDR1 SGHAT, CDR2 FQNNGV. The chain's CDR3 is CASSWVGRPDTQYF. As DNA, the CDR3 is TGTGCCAGCAGCTGGGTCGGGAGGCCAGATACGCAGTATTTT.

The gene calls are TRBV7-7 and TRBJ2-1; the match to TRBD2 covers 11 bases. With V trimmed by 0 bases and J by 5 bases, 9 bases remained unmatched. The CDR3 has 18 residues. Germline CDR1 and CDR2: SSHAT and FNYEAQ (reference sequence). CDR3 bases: TGTGCCAGCAGCTTAGCGTCGTGGGGACTAGCGGATGACAATGAGCAGTTCTTC. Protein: CASSLASWGLADDNEQFF.

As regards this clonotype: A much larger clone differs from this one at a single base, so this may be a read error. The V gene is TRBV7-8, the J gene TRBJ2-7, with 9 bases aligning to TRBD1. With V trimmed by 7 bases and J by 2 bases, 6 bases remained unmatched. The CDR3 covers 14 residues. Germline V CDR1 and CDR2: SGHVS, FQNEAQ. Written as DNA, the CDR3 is TGTGCCAGCACCCAAGGGACAGGGACCTACGAGCAGTACTTC. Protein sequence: CASTQGTGTYEQYF.

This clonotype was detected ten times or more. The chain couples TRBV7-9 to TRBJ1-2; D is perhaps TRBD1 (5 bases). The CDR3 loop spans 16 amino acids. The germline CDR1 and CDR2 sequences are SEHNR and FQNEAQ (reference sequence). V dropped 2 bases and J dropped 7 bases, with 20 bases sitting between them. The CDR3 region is CASSLPRTGTYTGYTF. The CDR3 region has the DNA TGTGCCAGCAGCTTACCTCGAACCGGGACCTACACTGGCTACACCTTC.

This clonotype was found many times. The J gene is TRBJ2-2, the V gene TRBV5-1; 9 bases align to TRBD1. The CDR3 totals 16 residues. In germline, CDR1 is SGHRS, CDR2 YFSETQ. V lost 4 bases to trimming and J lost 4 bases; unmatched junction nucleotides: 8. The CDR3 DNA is TGCGCCAGCAGCACCACCGGGACAGGGTTCACCGGGGAGCTGTTTTTT. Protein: CASSTTGTGFTGELFF.

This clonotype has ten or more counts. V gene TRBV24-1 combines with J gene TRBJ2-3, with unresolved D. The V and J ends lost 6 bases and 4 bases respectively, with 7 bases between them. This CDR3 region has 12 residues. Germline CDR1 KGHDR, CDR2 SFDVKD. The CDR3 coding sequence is TGTGCCACCAGTAGAGTAGCAGATACGCAGTATTTT. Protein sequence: CATSRVADTQYF.

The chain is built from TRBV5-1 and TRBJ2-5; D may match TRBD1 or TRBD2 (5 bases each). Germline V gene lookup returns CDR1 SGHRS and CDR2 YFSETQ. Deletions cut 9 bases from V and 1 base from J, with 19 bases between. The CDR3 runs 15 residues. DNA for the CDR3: TGCGCCACCAATATGGCCGGGACGCTCCAAGAGACCCAGTACTTC. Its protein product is CATNMAGTLQETQYF.

The CDR3 DNA sequence: TGCGCCAGCAGCTTGAACCCTAGGGGGGAGTATGGCTACACCTTC. Protein sequence: CASSLNPRGEYGYTF. The chain has TRBV5-1 and TRBJ1-2; tentative D call: TRBD1 (6 bases). Germline CDR1 and CDR2: SGHRS and YFSETQ. V was clipped by 1 base and J by 5 bases, with 15 bases between them. The CDR3 has 15 amino acids. Drawing the rest from reference TRBV5-1 and TRBJ1-2, the complete variable domain is KAGVTQTPRYLIKTRGQQVTLSCSPISGHRSVSWYQQTPGQGLQFLFEYFSETQRNKGNFPGRFSGRQFSNSRSEMNVSTLELGDSALYLCASSLNPRGEYGYTFGSGTRLTVV.

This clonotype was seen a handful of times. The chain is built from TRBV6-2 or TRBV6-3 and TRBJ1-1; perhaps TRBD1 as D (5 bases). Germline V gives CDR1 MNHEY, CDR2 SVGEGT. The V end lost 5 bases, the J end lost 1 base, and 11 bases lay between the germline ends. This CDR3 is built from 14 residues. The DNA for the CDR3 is TGTGCCAGCAGTGTACAGGCCCGGAACACTGAAGCTTTCTTT. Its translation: CASSVQARNTEAFF.

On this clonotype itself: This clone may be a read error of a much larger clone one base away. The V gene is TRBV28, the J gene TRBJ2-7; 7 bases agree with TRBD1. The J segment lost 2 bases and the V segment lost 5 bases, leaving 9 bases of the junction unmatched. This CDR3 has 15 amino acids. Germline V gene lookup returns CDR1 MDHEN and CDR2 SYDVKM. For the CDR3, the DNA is TGTGCCAGCAGTCTGCCCGGGACAGAAGCCTACGAGCAGTACTTC. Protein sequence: CASSLPGTEAYEQYF.

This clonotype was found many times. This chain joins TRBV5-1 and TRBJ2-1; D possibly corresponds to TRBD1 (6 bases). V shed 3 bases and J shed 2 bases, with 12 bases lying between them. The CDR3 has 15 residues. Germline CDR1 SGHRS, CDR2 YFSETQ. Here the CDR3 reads CASSSVGQPYNEQFF. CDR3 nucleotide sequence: TGCGCCAGCAGCTCCGTCGGACAGCCCTACAATGAGCAGTTCTTC.

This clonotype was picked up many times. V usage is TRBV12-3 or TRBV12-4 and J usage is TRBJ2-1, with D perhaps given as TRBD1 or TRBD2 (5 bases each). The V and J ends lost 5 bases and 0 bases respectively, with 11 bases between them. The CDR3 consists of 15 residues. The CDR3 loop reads CASSPGRFSYNEQFF. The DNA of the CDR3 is TGTGCCAGCAGTCCGGGACGGTTCTCCTACAATGAGCAGTTCTTC.

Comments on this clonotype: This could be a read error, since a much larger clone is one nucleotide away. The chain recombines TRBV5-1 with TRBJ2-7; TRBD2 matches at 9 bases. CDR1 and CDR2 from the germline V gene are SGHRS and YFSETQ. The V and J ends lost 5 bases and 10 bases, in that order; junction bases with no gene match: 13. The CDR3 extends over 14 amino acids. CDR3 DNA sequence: TGCGCCAGCAGATTTAGCGGGGGTTTCCCCGATCAGTACTTC. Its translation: CASRFSGGFPDQYF.

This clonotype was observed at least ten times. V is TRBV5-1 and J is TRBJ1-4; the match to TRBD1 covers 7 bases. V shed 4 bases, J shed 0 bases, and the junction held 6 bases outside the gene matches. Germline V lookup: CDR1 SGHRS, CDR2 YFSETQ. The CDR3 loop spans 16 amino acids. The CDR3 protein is CASSQTGPATNEKLFF. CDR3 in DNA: TGCGCCAGCAGCCAGACAGGGCCCGCAACTAATGAAAAACTGTTTTTT.

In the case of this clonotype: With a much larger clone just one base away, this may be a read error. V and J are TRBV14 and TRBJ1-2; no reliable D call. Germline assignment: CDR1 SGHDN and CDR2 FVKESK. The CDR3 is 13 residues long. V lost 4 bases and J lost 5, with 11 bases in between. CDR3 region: CASSRQDSYGYTF. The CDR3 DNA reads TGTGCCAGCAGCCGCCAGGATTCTTATGGCTACACCTTC.

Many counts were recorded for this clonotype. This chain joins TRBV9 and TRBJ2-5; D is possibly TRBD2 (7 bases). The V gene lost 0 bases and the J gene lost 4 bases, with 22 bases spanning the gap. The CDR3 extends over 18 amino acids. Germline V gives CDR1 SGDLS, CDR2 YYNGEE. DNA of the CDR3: TGTGCCAGCAGCGTAGGTAATCCTACGTGGGGGGGCGGAGAGACCCAGTACTTC. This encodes CASSVGNPTWGGGETQYF.

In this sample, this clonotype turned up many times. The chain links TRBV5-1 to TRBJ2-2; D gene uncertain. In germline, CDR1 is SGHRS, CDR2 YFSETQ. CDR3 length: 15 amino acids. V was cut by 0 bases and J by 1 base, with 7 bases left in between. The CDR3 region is CASSLGFENTGELFF. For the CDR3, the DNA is TGCGCCAGCAGCTTGGGCTTCGAGAACACCGGGGAGCTGTTTTTT.

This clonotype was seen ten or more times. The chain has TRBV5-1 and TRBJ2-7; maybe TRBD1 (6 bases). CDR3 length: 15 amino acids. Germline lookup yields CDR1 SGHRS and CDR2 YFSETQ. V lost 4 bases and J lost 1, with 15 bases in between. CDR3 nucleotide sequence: TGCGCCAGCAGCCCAGCCGGGACACTTTCCTACGAGCAGTACTTC. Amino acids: CASSPAGTLSYEQYF. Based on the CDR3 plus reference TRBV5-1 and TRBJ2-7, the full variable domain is KAGVTQTPRYLIKTRGQQVTLSCSPISGHRSVSWYQQTPGQGLQFLFEYFSETQRNKGNFPGRFSGRQFSNSRSEMNVSTLELGDSALYLCASSPAGTLSYEQYFGPGTRLTVT.

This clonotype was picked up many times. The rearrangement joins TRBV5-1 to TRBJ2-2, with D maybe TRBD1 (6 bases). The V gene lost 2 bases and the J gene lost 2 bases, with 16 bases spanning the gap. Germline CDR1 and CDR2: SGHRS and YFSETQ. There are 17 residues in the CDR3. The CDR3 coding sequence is TGCGCCAGCAGCTTTTTTTCGGCAGGGGCCAACACCGGGGAGCTGTTTTTT. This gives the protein CASSFFSAGANTGELFF. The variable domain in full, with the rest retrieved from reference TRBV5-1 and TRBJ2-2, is KAGVTQTPRYLIKTRGQQVTLSCSPISGHRSVSWYQQTPGQGLQFLFEYFSETQRNKGNFPGRFSGRQFSNSRSEMNVSTLELGDSALYLCASSFFSAGANTGELFFGEGSRLTVL.

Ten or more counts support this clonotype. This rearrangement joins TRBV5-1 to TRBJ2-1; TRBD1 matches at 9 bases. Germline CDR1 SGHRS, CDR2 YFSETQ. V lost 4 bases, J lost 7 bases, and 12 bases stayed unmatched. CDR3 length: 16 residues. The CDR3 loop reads CASSQMWDRVINEQFF. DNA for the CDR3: TGCGCCAGCAGCCAGATGTGGGACAGGGTAATAAATGAGCAGTTCTTC.